Below, 14 T cell receptor beta chains from the same sample are listed, as sequenced in a study of blood T cell repertoires in COVID-19 (dated by TCRdb to the early 2020s). Library generation was performed with the immunoSEQ multiplex PCR assay. Drawn from immuneACCESS, this table holds only the in-frame rearrangements with V and J called that TCRdb kept. Clones are partly lost; checked studies trace under half to an unresolved V gene and leave the rest unexplained. A total of around 160,000 clones appear in this sample, around four fifths of them only once. Of the sample, under 13% falls within the top ten clones. Input material: peripheral blood. Receptors were obtained from a human donor in a cohort sampled during active COVID-19.

The chain uses TRBV28 and TRBJ1-2, with TRBD1 identical over 8 bases. The germline gives CDR1 MDHEN, CDR2 SYDVKM. J gave up 0 bases and V 6 bases, and 6 bases lay outside the gene matches. The CDR3 is 15 residues long. In nucleotides, the CDR3 is TGTGCCAGCAGACCGATGACAGGGGCTAACTATGGCTACACCTTC. This sequence encodes CASRPMTGANYGYTF.

V and J are TRBV2 and TRBJ2-5, with D perhaps TRBD2 (5 bases). CDR3 length: 13 residues. With 4 bases removed from V and 2 bases from J, the gap between germline ends came to 8 bases. CDR1 and CDR2 (germline): SNHLY, FYNNEI. The CDR3 reads CASSGESQETQYF. CDR3 in DNA: TGTGCCAGCAGTGGGGAGTCTCAAGAGACCCAGTACTTC.

The chain combines TRBV20-1 with TRBJ1-1; D unresolved. Germline CDR1 and CDR2: DFQATT and SNEGSKA (reference sequence). The CDR3 consists of 11 residues. V was trimmed by 3 bases and J by 11 bases, leaving 13 bases between them. In nucleotides, the CDR3 is TGCAGTGCTAGTTTTCTTTGGGAGGCTTTCTTT. Translated, it gives CSASFLWEAFF.

V gene TRBV4-3 combines with J gene TRBJ1-4, with unresolved D. CDR3 size: 16 residues. Germline loops: CDR1 LGHNA, CDR2 YSLEER. The V end was cut by 4 bases, the J end by 8 bases, with 20 bases between. The CDR3 DNA sequence: TGCGCCAGCAGCCCGACAAACTCGGACTCGGGGGAAAAACTGTTTTTT. This translates into CASSPTNSDSGEKLFF.

This clone was detected once. V and J are TRBV9 and TRBJ1-2; TRBD1 is a possible D gene (6 bases). The CDR3 has 15 residues. V shed 4 bases and J shed 7 bases, with 20 bases lying between them. The germline CDR1 and CDR2 sequences are SGDLS and YYNGEE. CDR3 amino acids: CASSPRGDNGSGYTF. DNA of the CDR3: TGTGCCAGCAGCCCCCGTGGGGACAACGGGTCTGGCTACACCTTC.

The V gene is TRBV27, the J gene TRBJ2-7; maybe TRBD2 (7 bases). The CDR3 consists of 15 residues. Germline values: CDR1 MNHEY, CDR2 SMNVEV (reference sequence). Trimming left V 5 bases short and J 0 bases short, with 14 bases between. The CDR3: CASSGSRGGSYEQYF. CDR3 DNA: TGTGCCAGCAGTGGTTCTAGGGGGGGCTCCTACGAGCAGTACTTC.

The chain employs TRBV6-5 and TRBJ2-7; a weak D match, TRBD2 (6 bases). CDR3 length: 12 amino acids. Germline-derived CDR1 and CDR2 are MNHEY and SVGAGI. V was clipped by 5 bases and J by 4 bases, with 9 bases between them. The DNA for the CDR3 is TGTGCCAGCAGTAGACTAGAATACGAGCAGTACTTC. It codes for CASSRLEYEQYF.

The chain couples TRBV5-1 to TRBJ1-6; D perhaps matches TRBD1 (6 bases). This CDR3 has 15 amino acids. The ends were cut back, 3 bases at V and 7 bases at J, with 14 bases in the middle. The germline CDR1 and CDR2 sequences are SGHRS and YFSETQ. CDR3 coding DNA: TGCGCCAGCAGCTCGCAGGGGCGAGGGAATTCACCCCTCCACTTT. This translates into CASSSQGRGNSPLHF.

V and J are TRBV19 and TRBJ2-1; D might be TRBD2 (5 bases). The CDR3 totals 10 residues. Germline CDR1 LNHDA, CDR2 SQIVND (reference sequence). Trimming took off 8 bases at V and 12 bases at J, with 11 bases between the two ends. This CDR3 reads CASGGFWQFF. CDR3 sequence (DNA): TGTGCCAGTGGAGGTTTTTGGCAGTTCTTC.

The chain links TRBV4-3 to TRBJ2-7; 8 bases align to TRBD1. Germline lookup yields CDR1 LGHNA and CDR2 YSLEER. This CDR3 is built from 14 residues. With 3 bases clipped from V and 1 base from J, the junction kept 2 bases outside the gene matches. CDR3 DNA: TGCGCCAGCAGCCAGAGGACAGGGTCCTACGAGCAGTACTTC. Translating gives CASSQRTGSYEQYF.

The chain is built from TRBV5-5 and TRBJ1-5; 7 nucleotides line up with TRBD1. This CDR3 has 15 amino acids. With 1 base clipped from V and 4 bases from J, the junction kept 5 bases outside the gene matches. Germline assignment: CDR1 SGHKS and CDR2 YYEKEE (reference sequence). The DNA of the CDR3 is TGTGCCAGCAGCTTGAGTGGGACAGAAAATCAGCCCCAGCATTTT. Amino acids: CASSLSGTENQPQHF.

The V gene is TRBV5-1, the J gene TRBJ1-4; possible D gene TRBD1, 6 bases. Germline loops: CDR1 SGHRS, CDR2 YFSETQ. The CDR3 covers 16 residues. V was trimmed by 4 bases and J by 2 bases, leaving 15 bases between them. Here the CDR3 reads CASSRDTARTNEKLFF. CDR3 DNA sequence: TGCGCCAGCAGCCGGGACACCGCGAGGACTAATGAAAAACTGTTTTTT.

V and J are TRBV7-8 and TRBJ2-1; weak D call: TRBD1 (5 bases). Germline V gene data show CDR1 as SGHVS and CDR2 as FQNEAQ. The CDR3 runs to 15 residues. The V gene lost 1 base and the J gene lost 5 bases, with 12 bases spanning the gap. The CDR3 nucleotides read TGTGCCAGCAGCTTAGGGCAGGGTATCCACAATGAGCAGTTCTTC. Translated, it gives CASSLGQGIHNEQFF.

Of note for this clone: Distinct nucleotide sequences in the sample also encode this CDR3. The rearrangement joins TRBV6-5 to TRBJ2-7; a possible D gene is TRBD1 (6 bases). This CDR3 comprises 15 residues. Trimming cost V 2 bases and J 0 bases, with 11 bases left between them. Germline V gene sequence: CDR1 MNHEY, CDR2 SVGAGI. The CDR3 sequence is CASSYTRDTSYEQYF. The CDR3 nucleotides read TGTGCCAGCAGTTACACCCGGGACACCTCCTACGAGCAGTACTTC.